These 26 T cell receptor beta chains were sequenced from one sample in a study of CD8 T cells in Susac syndrome. An amount of RNA that ranged from roughly 0.45 to 1 ug was reverse transcribed with random hexamers. MiXCR, applied by TCRdb to the immunoSEQ multiplex PCR reads, yields one record per CDR3 protein. The sample gives approximately 150,000 distinct CDR3 sequences, over 85% of which show up once; 0.09% to 0.1% is in the top ten. The sequenced sample consisted of CD4+ T cells from PBMCs. These receptors came from a human donor with multiple sclerosis.

The chain recombines TRBV6-4 with TRBJ2-3; possible D gene TRBD2, 5 bases. Trimming pared 4 bases from V and 3 bases from J, leaving 14 bases between. Germline-derived CDR1 and CDR2 are MRHNA and SNTAGT. CDR3 length: 15 residues. As DNA, the CDR3 is TGTGCCAGCAGTGTAGGAGGCCTCGGGACAGATACGCAGTATTTT. This translates into CASSVGGLGTDTQYF.

This clonotype was observed a few times. The chain joins TRBV24-1 to TRBJ2-5, with 7 bases fitting TRBD1. J gave up 3 bases and V 10 bases, and 7 bases lay outside the gene matches. CDR3 length: 13 amino acids. CDR1 and CDR2 from the germline V gene are KGHDR and SFDVKD. CDR3 region: CATRRGPEETQYF. In nucleotides, the CDR3 is TGTGCCACGAGAAGGGGGCCAGAAGAGACCCAGTACTTC.

In its sample, this clonotype was seen a few times. The V and J genes are TRBV7-8 and TRBJ1-1, with 7 bases lining up with TRBD1. Trimming took 5 bases from V and 8 from J; bases not matched to a gene: 8. Germline assignment: CDR1 SGHVS and CDR2 FQNEAQ. The CDR3 has 13 amino acids. The CDR3, as DNA: TGTGCCAGCAGCCCTCCCGAGACAGGGGAAGCTTTCTTT. Encoded protein: CASSPPETGEAFF.

For the CDR3, the DNA is TGTGCCAGCTCCGATACAGATAGCAATCAGCCCCAGCATTTT. Translated, it gives CASSDTDSNQPQHF. The chain has TRBV18 and TRBJ1-5; D is ambiguous. This CDR3 has 14 amino acids. Trimming removed 6 bases from V and 0 bases from J, with 9 bases in between. Germline CDR1 and CDR2: KGHSH and LQKENI.

The chain recombines TRBV4-1 with TRBJ2-5, with no clear D. This CDR3 has 13 residues. V lost 2 bases, J lost 5 bases, and 9 bases lay in between. The germline gives CDR1 MGHRA, CDR2 YSYEKL. The CDR3 loop reads CASSQLYRETQYF. CDR3 DNA: TGCGCCAGCAGCCAACTTTATAGGGAGACCCAGTACTTC.

The CDR3: CATMIRGEAFF. The CDR3 coding sequence is TGTGCCACCATGATCCGGGGTGAAGCTTTCTTT. The chain has TRBV6-6 and TRBJ1-1, with unresolved D. Germline-derived CDR1 and CDR2 are MNHNY and SVGAGI (reference sequence). CDR3 length equals 11 residues. The V and J ends lost 10 bases and 7 bases respectively, with 13 bases between them.

The chain combines TRBV20-1 with TRBJ1-6; TRBD1 is a possible D gene (5 bases). Germline V lookup: CDR1 DFQATT, CDR2 SNEGSKA (reference sequence). CDR3 length equals 14 residues. The germline V and J ends were trimmed by 0 bases and 10 bases, with 13 bases remaining between them. The CDR3 nucleotides read TGCAGTGCTAGAGATCAGGGTGGTTACTCACCCCTCCACTTT. Residues: CSARDQGGYSPLHF.

The chain's CDR3 is CASSLWMEQYF. DNA of the CDR3: TGTGCCAGCAGTTTGTGGATGGAGCAGTACTTC. The chain uses TRBV28 and TRBJ2-7; D is uncertain. Germline V gene lookup returns CDR1 MDHEN and CDR2 SYDVKM. The CDR3 is made up of 11 amino acids. With 3 bases removed from V and 7 bases from J, the gap between germline ends came to 7 bases.

The count of this clonotype is one. This chain connects TRBV29-1 to TRBJ2-3; the match to TRBD2 covers 11 bases. The junction had 2 bases not matched to a gene; V was cut back by 6 bases and J by 9 bases. The CDR3 covers 11 residues. The V gene's germline CDR1 is SQVTM and CDR2 ANQGSEA. This chain's CDR3 is CSVVAGGTQYF. CDR3 bases: TGCAGCGTGGTAGCGGGGGGGACGCAGTATTTT.

The rearrangement joins TRBV5-6 to TRBJ2-1; 7 bases line up with TRBD1. V trimming: 0 bases; J trimming: 3 bases; junction bases outside the gene matches: 6. The CDR3 covers 16 residues. The germline V gene has CDR1 SGHDT and CDR2 YYEEEE. CDR3 region: CASSLAGTDHYNEQFF. Written as DNA, the CDR3 is TGTGCCAGCAGCTTGGCCGGGACAGATCACTACAATGAGCAGTTCTTC.

The chain uses TRBV11-1 and TRBJ2-7; the D gene is possibly TRBD2 (5 bases). CDR1 and CDR2 (germline): SGHAT, FQDESV (reference sequence). This CDR3 contains 14 residues. Trimming left V 0 bases short and J 3 bases short, with 9 bases between. Here the CDR3 DNA reads TGTGCCAGCAGCTTAGCGGAGGTGGGCTACGAGCAGTACTTC. Protein sequence: CASSLAEVGYEQYF.

This sequence joins TRBV6-1 and TRBJ1-5; D is uncertain. This CDR3 comprises 14 residues. V was clipped by 8 bases and J by 3 bases, with 14 bases between them. Germline loops: CDR1 MNHNS, CDR2 SASEGT. For the CDR3, the DNA is TGTGCCAGCGGAGAGAGAACCTTCAATCAGCCCCAGCATTTT. Translated, it gives CASGERTFNQPQHF.

The gene calls are TRBV7-2 and TRBJ2-1; D may be TRBD2 (5 bases). Trimming took 5 bases from V and 9 from J, leaving 17 bases between them. Per germline, CDR1 SGHTA and CDR2 FQGNSA. CDR3 size: 14 residues. The CDR3 sequence: CASSRLSGSSEQFF. The CDR3 coding sequence is TGTGCCAGCAGCCGGCTGTCGGGGTCCAGTGAGCAGTTCTTC.

J is TRBJ1-2 and V is TRBV6-5; D gene unclear. The length of the CDR3 is 15 residues. CDR1 MNHEY and CDR2 SVGAGI come from the germline V gene. V was cut by 0 bases and J by 1 base, with 9 bases left in between. CDR3 sequence: CASSYSQALNYGYTF. The CDR3 region has the DNA TGTGCCAGCAGTTACTCCCAAGCCCTTAACTATGGCTACACCTTC.

The chain recombines TRBV6-2 or TRBV6-3 with TRBJ2-7; 10 bases agree with TRBD1. Trimming cost V 2 bases and J 3 bases; bases outside gene matches: 7. From germline, CDR1 is MNHEY and CDR2 SVGEGT. The CDR3 is made up of 16 amino acids. The CDR3 loop reads CASSYPPGQGDYEQYF. In nucleotides, the CDR3 is TGTGCCAGCAGTTACCCTCCTGGACAGGGGGACTACGAGCAGTACTTC.

This chain connects TRBV20-1 to TRBJ2-5; 8 bases agree with TRBD1. This CDR3 comprises 14 residues. J gave up 0 bases and V 3 bases, and 3 bases lay outside the gene matches. Germline loops: CDR1 DFQATT, CDR2 SNEGSKA (reference sequence). The CDR3 sequence: CSARKGQDQETQYF. For the CDR3, the DNA is TGCAGTGCTAGGAAGGGACAGGACCAAGAGACCCAGTACTTC.

This rearrangement joins TRBV3-1 to TRBJ1-3; D gene unclear. This CDR3 spans 14 amino acids. Trimming removed 2 bases from V and 3 bases from J, with 8 bases in between. Germline CDR1 reads LGHDT; CDR2 reads YNNKEL (reference sequence). The CDR3, as DNA: TGTGCCAGCAGCCAAAGTATTCTTGGAAACACCATATATTTT. Protein sequence: CASSQSILGNTIYF.

CDR3 coding DNA: TGTGCCAGCAGCTTAGACAGCGAGCAGTACTTC. It is translated as CASSLDSEQYF. The chain employs TRBV11-2 and TRBJ2-7, with no clear D. The CDR3 loop spans 11 amino acids. Germline CDR1 and CDR2: SGHAT and FQNNGV. Trimming took off 0 bases at V and 6 bases at J, with 3 bases between the two ends. The whole variable domain, filled in from reference TRBV11-2 and TRBJ2-7, reads EAGVAQSPRYKIIEKRQSVAFWCNPISGHATLYWYQQILGQGPKLLIQFQNNGVVDDSQLPKDRFSAERLKGVDSTLKIQPAKLEDSAVYLCASSLDSEQYFGPGTRLTVT.

On this clonotype: Relative to the germline gene, one junction end is altered; a read error may explain this. The V and J genes are TRBV2 and TRBJ2-7, with TRBD1 as a possible D gene (5 bases). From germline, CDR1 is SNHLY and CDR2 FYNNEI. There are 11 residues in the CDR3. Written as DNA, the CDR3 is TGTGCCAGCAGACCCACAGGCGACCCCCGCTTC. This gives the protein CASRPTGDPRF.

This chain uses TRBV9 with TRBJ1-2, with 7 nucleotides matching TRBD1. CDR1 and CDR2 from the germline V gene are SGDLS and YYNGEE. The CDR3 is made up of 13 amino acids. V trimming: 3 bases; J trimming: 1 base; junction bases outside the gene matches: 0. The DNA for the CDR3 is TGTGCCAGCAGCGGACAGGGTAACTATGGCTACACCTTC. It is translated as CASSGQGNYGYTF.

The chain carries TRBV5-1 and TRBJ1-1; tentative D call: TRBD1 (6 bases). The CDR3 length is 12 residues. The germline V gene encodes CDR1 SGHRS and CDR2 YFSETQ. The V gene lost 9 bases and the J gene lost 3 bases, with 12 bases spanning the gap. CDR3 protein: CATSAGDTEAFF. CDR3 in DNA: TGCGCCACCTCCGCAGGGGACACTGAAGCTTTCTTT.

The chain couples TRBV29-1 to TRBJ2-5, with TRBD1 matching 7 bases. The CDR3 is 12 amino acids. V was clipped by 4 bases and J by 5 bases; unmatched bases: 4. Germline CDR1 reads SQVTM; CDR2 reads ANQGSEA. The CDR3 protein is CSVATGQETQYF. In DNA form, the CDR3 reads TGCAGCGTTGCGACAGGGCAGGAGACCCAGTACTTC.

This clonotype has just one count. The chain combines TRBV28 with TRBJ2-7; D is perhaps TRBD2 (6 bases). The CDR3 is 13 amino acids. Germline V gives CDR1 MDHEN, CDR2 SYDVKM. V dropped 8 bases and J dropped 4 bases, with 15 bases sitting between them. The DNA for the CDR3 is TGTGCCAGCTCCGGTCTGGGGGGATACGAGCAGTACTTC. It is translated as CASSGLGGYEQYF.

Only one count was recorded for this clonotype. The V call is TRBV6-5, the J call TRBJ2-1; perhaps TRBD2 as D (6 bases). The CDR3 consists of 16 residues. The V gene lost 2 bases and the J gene lost 7 bases, with 18 bases spanning the gap. The germline V gene has CDR1 MNHEY and CDR2 SVGAGI. The CDR3 DNA sequence: TGTGCCAGCAGTTACGGGGCGGGAACTCTCTCGAATGAGCAGTTCTTC. Protein product: CASSYGAGTLSNEQFF.

The chain is built from TRBV6-5 and TRBJ2-7; D uncertain. CDR1 and CDR2 (germline): MNHEY, SVGAGI. V was pared by 0 bases and J by 2 bases, with 11 bases between. This CDR3 spans 15 amino acids. The CDR3 spells CASSYSGSLTYEQYF. In nucleotides, the CDR3 is TGTGCCAGCAGTTACTCGGGGTCCCTGACCTACGAGCAGTACTTC.

The J gene is TRBJ1-2, the V gene TRBV12-5; possibly TRBD1 for D (5 bases). CDR1 is LGHNT and CDR2 is FRNRAP in the germline V gene. Trimming pared 2 bases from V and 6 bases from J, leaving 16 bases between. The CDR3 extends over 15 amino acids. The CDR3 DNA reads TGTGCTAGTGGTTTGTTCAGGGTATTCGGGCATGGCTACACCTTC. Protein: CASGLFRVFGHGYTF.